The clone carrying this T cell receptor beta chain was found many times. Its antigen is unknown. This specimen belongs to a study of T cells after yellow fever vaccination. Notes on the study in general: The CD4 and CD8 compartments had a small share of their clonotypes in common.

A universal primer site and UMIs were added as TCR cDNA was made by 5'RACE template switching. TCRdb reprocessed the 5' RACE reads via MiXCR and lists one record per CDR3 protein. The sample carries some 260,000 distinct CDR3 sequences, around 5.2% recorded once. This clonotype was obtained from a man in his late teens or twenties who received the YFV17D yellow fever vaccine. Sequenced material: CD4+ T cells sorted from PBMCs, taken on the day of the yellow fever booster vaccination.

CDR3 sequence reads: CASSYSGGDEQYF. CDR3 bases: TGTGCCAGCAGCTACTCGGGGGGCGACGAGCAGTACTTC. The genes are TRBV7-2 and TRBJ2-7; D may be TRBD2 (7 bases). CDR3 length: 13 amino acids. CDR1 is SGHTA, CDR2 FQGNSA, per germline. V dropped 4 bases and J dropped 5 bases, with 12 bases sitting between them.